The 18 T cell receptor beta chains reported below all come from one sample, sequenced in a study of CD4 T cells in relation to SARS-CoV-2 and coronaviruses. CD4+ T cells from unexposed donors were obtained before the COVID-19 pandemic (2011-2018). The cells were cultured for about ten days before CD4+ T cells were isolated. Their specific antigens are unknown. Repertoires were generated with immunoSEQ multiplex PCR, while TCRdb's copy carries only in-frame clones and drops some. The sample includes 25,000 to 30,000 clones, 74% of them seen just once. Sequencing input: CD4+ T cells from PBMCs, cultured in vitro. These receptors were obtained from a human donor in good health.

The table lists this clone with a few counts. The genes are TRBV3-1 (or the pseudogene TRBV3-2) and TRBJ1-3; unclear D gene. CDR1 is LGHDT, CDR2 YNNKEL, per germline (reference sequence). This CDR3 comprises 14 residues. V gave up 0 bases and J gave up 4 bases, with 7 bases separating them. The CDR3 loop is CASSQESRGNTIYF. DNA of the CDR3: TGTGCCAGCAGCCAAGAAAGCAGAGGAAACACCATATATTTT.

This clone appeared a few times. The V and J genes are TRBV6-2 or TRBV6-3 and TRBJ2-2, with TRBD2 matching 8 bases. Germline V gene data show CDR1 as MNHEY and CDR2 as SVGEGT. The CDR3 has 14 amino acids. V lost 3 bases and J lost 5; bases outside the gene matches: 2. The CDR3 region is CASSYSGETGELFF. In DNA form, the CDR3 reads TGTGCCAGCAGTTATAGCGGGGAGACCGGGGAGCTGTTTTTT.

This clone was detected a few times. The chain uses TRBV5-1 and TRBJ1-2; D is uncertain. Trimming removed 2 bases from V and 1 base from J, with 9 bases in between. CDR1 and CDR2 from the germline V gene are SGHRS and YFSETQ. The CDR3 runs to 14 residues. CDR3 DNA sequence: TGCGCCAGCAGCTTTGGTAGTTTTAACTATGGCTACACCTTC. It yields the protein CASSFGSFNYGYTF.

The chain joins TRBV10-2 to TRBJ2-7; 8 nucleotides line up with TRBD1. With 6 bases clipped from V and 0 bases from J, the junction kept 7 bases outside the gene matches. Germline loops: CDR1 WSHSY, CDR2 SAAADI. There are 15 residues in the CDR3. DNA of the CDR3: TGCGCCAGCAGACTGGGACAGGCGAGCTCCTACGAGCAGTACTTC. Its protein is CASRLGQASSYEQYF.

The chain recombines TRBV6-5 with TRBJ2-5; TRBD1 might be the D (5 bases). The length of the CDR3 is 14 residues. CDR1 and CDR2 (germline): MNHEY, SVGAGI. Deletions cut 7 bases from V and 4 bases from J, with 16 bases between. The CDR3 sequence is CASNTLGRGETQYF. CDR3 coding DNA: TGTGCCAGCAATACCCTGGGGCGCGGAGAGACCCAGTACTTC.

The V gene is TRBV6-5, the J gene TRBJ2-3; the D gene could be TRBD1 or TRBD2 (5 bases each). The V end lost 0 bases, the J end lost 8 bases, and 12 bases lay between the germline ends. There are 14 residues in the CDR3. The V gene's germline CDR1 is MNHEY and CDR2 SVGAGI. CDR3 amino acids: CASSYSRGAGTQYF. CDR3 sequence (DNA): TGTGCCAGCAGTTACTCAAGGGGCGCGGGTACGCAGTATTTT.

The rearrangement uses TRBV11-2 and TRBJ2-7, with 9 nucleotides matching TRBD2. V was pared by 5 bases and J by 5 bases, with 13 bases of the junction left unmatched. Germline assignment: CDR1 SGHAT and CDR2 FQNNGV. The CDR3 contains 16 residues. The CDR3, as DNA: TGTGCCAGCAGCCCACTCCGCGGGAGGGCCGGTGACGAGCAGTACTTC. It yields the protein CASSPLRGRAGDEQYF.

The rearrangement joins TRBV2 to TRBJ2-3, with 10 bases matching TRBD2. The CDR3 is 15 residues long. CDR1 and CDR2 from the germline V gene are SNHLY and FYNNEI. J gave up 4 bases and V 7 bases, and 8 bases lay outside the gene matches. CDR3 in DNA: TGTGCCAGCAACGAACTAGCGGGGTTGGCAGATACGCAGTATTTT. Amino acids: CASNELAGLADTQYF.

This clone was seen once. The chain recombines TRBV7-2 with TRBJ2-1; 16 bases map to TRBD2. Looked up from germline, CDR1 is SGHTA and CDR2 is FQGNSA. Losses at the gene ends were 5 bases for V and 15 bases for J; bases not matched to a gene: 7. The CDR3 is 14 amino acids. CDR3 sequence reads: CASSNAGTSGRAFF. CDR3 bases: TGTGCCAGCAGCAATGCCGGGACTAGCGGGAGGGCGTTCTTC. Complete variable domain (other parts from reference TRBV7-2 and TRBJ2-1): GAGVSQSPSNKVTEKGKDVELRCDPISGHTALYWYRQSLGQGLEFLIYFQGNSAPDKSGLPSDRFSAERTGGSVSTLTIQRTQQEDSAVYLCASSNAGTSGRAFFGPGTRLTVL.

The chain links TRBV21-1 to TRBJ1-5; TRBD1 is the table's D call, not checked against the DNA. TRBV21-1 is labeled a pseudogene. This CDR3 has 16 amino acids. This CDR3 reads CASSKSNGQGNQPQHF. The CDR3 coding sequence is TGTGCCAGCAGCAAATCTAACGGACAGGGAAACCAGCCCCAGCATTTT.

The chain couples TRBV18 to TRBJ1-1; TRBD1 might be the D (6 bases). Germline values: CDR1 KGHSH, CDR2 LQKENI. The V gene lost 3 bases and the J gene lost 0 bases, with 11 bases spanning the gap. The CDR3 is made up of 15 amino acids. The CDR3 DNA is TGTGCCAGCTCACCCGATGGACAGTTGAACACTGAAGCTTTCTTT. Its protein is CASSPDGQLNTEAFF.

The V call is TRBV19, the J call TRBJ1-2; TRBD1 is a possible D gene (5 bases). V was cut by 3 bases and J by 6 bases, with 11 bases left in between. CDR3 length: 13 amino acids. Germline V gives CDR1 LNHDA, CDR2 SQIVND (reference sequence). CDR3: CASSIRGIHGYTF. CDR3 nucleotide sequence: TGTGCCAGTAGTATTCGGGGGATCCATGGCTACACCTTC.

This clone was seen more than once but under ten times. The genes are TRBV6-5 and TRBJ2-1, with D possibly matching TRBD2 (6 bases). Germline CDR1 and CDR2: MNHEY and SVGAGI. CDR3 size: 14 residues. V lost 1 base to trimming and J lost 10 bases, with 14 bases between them. As DNA, the CDR3 is TGTGCCAGCAGTTACTGGACGGGGGTAGGGGAGCAGTTCTTC. Protein product: CASSYWTGVGEQFF.

The J gene is TRBJ2-3, the V gene TRBV6-2 or TRBV6-3; no reliable D call. The germline V and J ends were trimmed by 2 bases and 1 base, with 7 bases remaining between them. The CDR3 consists of 14 residues. CDR1 is MNHEY, CDR2 SVGEGT, per germline. The CDR3 nucleotides read TGTGCCAGCAGTTACCTCCTGGGCACAGATACGCAGTATTTT. The encoded protein is CASSYLLGTDTQYF.

V usage is TRBV27 and J usage is TRBJ1-2; TRBD1 matches 7 bases. The length of the CDR3 is 13 residues. With V trimmed by 5 bases and J by 7 bases, 7 bases remained unmatched. CDR1 and CDR2 from the germline V gene are MNHEY and SMNVEV (reference sequence). The CDR3 DNA reads as TGTGCCAGCAGTCCGGGGACAGATGGTGGCTACACCTTC. This translates into CASSPGTDGGYTF.

J is TRBJ1-4 and V is TRBV5-1; tentative D call: TRBD1 (5 bases). CDR3 size: 18 residues. V gave up 1 base and J gave up 2 bases, with 18 bases separating them. Germline V CDR1 and CDR2: SGHRS, YFSETQ. CDR3 loop: CASSLRPGIGYTNEKLFF. The CDR3 DNA reads as TGCGCCAGCAGCTTGCGGCCAGGGATTGGGTATACTAATGAAAAACTGTTTTTT. The variable domain in full, with the rest retrieved from reference TRBV5-1 and TRBJ1-4, is KAGVTQTPRYLIKTRGQQVTLSCSPISGHRSVSWYQQTPGQGLQFLFEYFSETQRNKGNFPGRFSGRQFSNSRSEMNVSTLELGDSALYLCASSLRPGIGYTNEKLFFGSGTQLSVL.

This clone came up a few times. This chain links TRBV5-1 with TRBJ2-3; 9 nucleotides line up with TRBD2. There are 15 residues in the CDR3. Trimming removed 3 bases from V and 5 bases from J; junction bases left unmatched: 7. Per germline, CDR1 SGHRS and CDR2 YFSETQ. The CDR3 coding sequence is TGCGCCAGCAGCTCAAGCGGGGGGTTTGGAGATACGCAGTATTTT. It codes for CASSSSGGFGDTQYF.

V is TRBV29-1 and J is TRBJ2-7; D may match TRBD1 or TRBD2 (5 bases each). This CDR3 spans 12 amino acids. Trimming shortened V by 0 bases and J by 3 bases, and 6 bases separated the two germline ends. Germline V CDR1 and CDR2: SQVTM, ANQGSEA. CDR3 sequence: CSVEDGGYEQYF. CDR3 sequence (DNA): TGCAGCGTTGAAGATGGGGGCTACGAGCAGTACTTC.